The clone carrying this T cell receptor beta chain occurred a few times. This sample is part of a study of PD-L1 blockade in urothelial cancer. The wider study: Samples of blood were analyzed 3 weeks (second dose) and 6 weeks after treatment start.

Time point described: peripheral blood 6 weeks after treatment start. The CDR3 is made up of 14 amino acids. V was cut by 5 bases and J by 7 bases, with 17 bases left in between. The germline V gene encodes CDR1 MNHEY and CDR2 SVGAGI. Produced via immunoSEQ multiplex PCR; TCRdb's table is partial and in-frame only. Among roughly 100,000 clones listed, over 65% were seen once. This sequence was found in a man in his 70s with urothelial cancer. The material was PBMCs, obtained around atezolizumab (anti-PD-L1) treatment. This chain joins TRBV6-5 and TRBJ1-2; D may be TRBD1 (5 bases). DNA for the CDR3: TGTGCCAGCAGTCCCCGCCAGGGCGCGAGTGGCTACACCTTC. As protein: CASSPRQGASGYTF.